The clone carrying this T cell receptor (beta chain) occurred once. The sample is drawn from a study of blood T cell repertoires in COVID-19. Across the study: Samples of COVID-19 (acute and convalescent) were obtained from the United States, Italy and Spain.

Produced via immunoSEQ multiplex PCR; TCRdb's table is partial and in-frame only. This sample has about 100,000 clones, with roughly 80% found just once. CDR1 SGHRS and CDR2 YFSETQ come from the germline V gene. V dropped 0 bases and J dropped 2; count of bases not matched to a gene: 8. The CDR3 loop spans 17 amino acids. The sample consisted of peripheral blood. This chain joins TRBV5-1 and TRBJ2-5; TRBD1 agrees at 9 bases. The source of this sequence is a man aged 45 to 65 with active or convalescent COVID-19. The CDR3 loop is CASSLGSTGGLQETQYF. In nucleotides, the CDR3 is TGCGCCAGCAGCTTGGGGTCGACAGGGGGGTTACAAGAGACCCAGTACTTC.